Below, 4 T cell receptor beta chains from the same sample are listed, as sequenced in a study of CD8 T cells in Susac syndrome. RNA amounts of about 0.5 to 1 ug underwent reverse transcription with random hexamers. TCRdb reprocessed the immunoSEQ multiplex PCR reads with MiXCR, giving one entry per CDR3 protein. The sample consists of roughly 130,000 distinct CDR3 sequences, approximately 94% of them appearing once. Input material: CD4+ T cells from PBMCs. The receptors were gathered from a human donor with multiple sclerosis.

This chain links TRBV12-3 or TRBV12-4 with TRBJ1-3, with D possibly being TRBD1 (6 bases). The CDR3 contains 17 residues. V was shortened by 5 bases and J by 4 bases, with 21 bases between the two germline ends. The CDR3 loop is CASSPRPWGAGGNTIYF. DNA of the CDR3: TGTGCCAGCAGTCCCCGTCCGTGGGGGGCAGGAGGAAACACCATATATTTT.

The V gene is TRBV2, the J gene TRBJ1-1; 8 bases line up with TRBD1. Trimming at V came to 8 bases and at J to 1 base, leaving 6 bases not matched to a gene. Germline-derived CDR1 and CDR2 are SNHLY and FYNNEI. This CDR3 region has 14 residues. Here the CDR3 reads CASRTGTGNTEAFF. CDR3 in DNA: TGTGCCAGCCGAACGGGGACAGGGAACACTGAAGCTTTCTTT.

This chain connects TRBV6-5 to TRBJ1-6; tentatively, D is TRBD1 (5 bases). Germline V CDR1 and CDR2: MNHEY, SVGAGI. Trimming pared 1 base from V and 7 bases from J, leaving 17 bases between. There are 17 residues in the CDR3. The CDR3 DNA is TGTGCCAGCAGTTACTTCCGCCGGGACTTACTGAATTCACCCCTCCACTTT. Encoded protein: CASSYFRRDLLNSPLHF.

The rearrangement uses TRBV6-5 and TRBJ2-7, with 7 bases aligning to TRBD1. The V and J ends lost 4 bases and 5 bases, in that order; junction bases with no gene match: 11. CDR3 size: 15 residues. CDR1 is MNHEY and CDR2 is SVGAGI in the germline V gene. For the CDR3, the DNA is TGTGCCAGCAGTTTCACCGACAGGGTGGTGCACGAGCAGTACTTC. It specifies CASSFTDRVVHEQYF.